This T cell receptor (beta chain) was documented in a study of shared clonotypes between healthy human individuals. This CDR3 has 16 amino acids. Germline CDR1 reads SGHRS; CDR2 reads YFSETQ. V was trimmed by 4 bases and J by 0 bases, leaving 15 bases between them. Libraries were prepared by immunoSEQ multiplex PCR; TCRdb keeps only in-frame clonotypes and omits some of them. The sample holds about 2.4 million clones; roughly 93% are singletons and the top ten take approximately 0.37%. V and J are TRBV5-1 and TRBJ2-3, with TRBD2 as a possible D gene (6 bases). This TCR was recovered from a man younger than 35 in good health. Some clones in this sample may be carry-over from other donors' samples. The sample taken for sequencing was naive CD4+ T cells from PBMCs. Specified subset: CD45RA+ positively selected. The CDR3: CASSPAGGASTDTQYF. CDR3 DNA: TGCGCCAGCAGCCCTGCGGGCGGGGCTAGCACAGATACGCAGTATTTT.